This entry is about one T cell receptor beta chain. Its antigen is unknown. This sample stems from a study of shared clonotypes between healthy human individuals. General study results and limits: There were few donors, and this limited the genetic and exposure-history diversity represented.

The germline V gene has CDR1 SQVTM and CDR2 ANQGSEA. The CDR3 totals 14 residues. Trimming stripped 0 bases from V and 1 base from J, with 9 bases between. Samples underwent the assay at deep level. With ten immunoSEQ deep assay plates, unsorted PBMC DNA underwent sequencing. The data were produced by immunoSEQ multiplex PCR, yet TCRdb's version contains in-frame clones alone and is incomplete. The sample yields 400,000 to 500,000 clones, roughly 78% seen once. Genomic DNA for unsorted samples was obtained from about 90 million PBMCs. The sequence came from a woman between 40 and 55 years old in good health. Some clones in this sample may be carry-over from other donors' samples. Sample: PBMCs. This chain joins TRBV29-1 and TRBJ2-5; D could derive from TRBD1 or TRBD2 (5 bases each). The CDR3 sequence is CSVEEGTGQETQYF. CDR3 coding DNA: TGCAGCGTTGAAGAGGGGACGGGCCAAGAGACCCAGTACTTC.